The 20 T cell receptor beta chains below were found in one sample sequenced in a study of shared clonotypes between healthy human individuals. Sequenced by immunoSEQ multiplex PCR; TCRdb stores in-frame clones only, minus some. The sample shows roughly 700,000 clones, about 74% of them seen only once. The sequencing sample was made of memory CD4+ T cells sorted from blood. The subset denotes: CD45RA-negative fraction. The receptors here all came from a woman younger than 45 in good health.

The V and J genes are TRBV27 and TRBJ2-3; D ambiguous. CDR1 is MNHEY and CDR2 is SMNVEV in the germline V gene (reference sequence). The CDR3 spans 14 residues. V lost 2 bases and J 2 bases, leaving 8 bases between the germline ends. The CDR3 DNA sequence: TGTGCCAGCAGTTTACAGGTTGCCACAGATACGCAGTATTTT. Residues: CASSLQVATDTQYF.

Here the CDR3 DNA reads TGTGCCAGCAGAAGGCGGGATGGGTTCGAGCAGTACTTC. Its protein product is CASRRRDGFEQYF. This chain joins TRBV5-6 and TRBJ2-7; D perhaps matches TRBD2 (6 bases). The CDR3 spans 13 residues. The V end was cut by 5 bases, the J end by 6 bases, with 15 bases between. Germline V gene lookup returns CDR1 SGHDT and CDR2 YYEEEE.

The chain uses TRBV7-9 and TRBJ1-5; D is unclear. With 5 bases removed from V and 6 bases from J, the gap between germline ends came to 17 bases. This CDR3 is built from 15 residues. In germline, CDR1 is SEHNR, CDR2 FQNEAQ (reference sequence). CDR3 sequence reads: CASSTSGQGIQPQHF. CDR3 DNA: TGTGCCAGCAGCACTTCAGGTCAAGGAATTCAGCCCCAGCATTTT.

Concerning this clone: At the DNA level, this CDR3 is encoded by other sequences in the same sample as well. J is TRBJ1-3 and V is TRBV18; D unclear. The CDR3 is made up of 14 amino acids. The ends were cut back, 0 bases at V and 0 bases at J, with 3 bases in the middle. From germline, CDR1 is KGHSH and CDR2 LQKENI. The CDR3: CASSPPGSGNTIYF. CDR3 DNA: TGTGCCAGCTCACCACCAGGCTCTGGAAACACCATATATTTT.

The chain employs TRBV10-1 and TRBJ2-2; a possible D gene is TRBD2 (5 bases). This CDR3 contains 14 residues. Germline V gene lookup returns CDR1 WNHNN and CDR2 SYGVQD (reference sequence). V lost 8 bases and J lost 3, with 13 bases in between. CDR3 amino acids: CASGHLRDTGELFF. The CDR3 nucleotides are TGCGCCAGCGGCCACCTGAGGGACACCGGGGAGCTGTTTTTT.

This clone occurred once. The chain links TRBV7-2 to TRBJ2-1; D possibly corresponds to TRBD2 (5 bases). Trimming cost V 1 base and J 1 base, with 11 bases left between them. The germline V gene encodes CDR1 SGHTA and CDR2 FQGNSA. CDR3 length equals 16 residues. The CDR3 coding sequence is TGTGCCAGCAGCTTAGGGATGCGGGTTTCCTACAATGAGCAGTTCTTC. Translating it yields CASSLGMRVSYNEQFF. Using reference TRBV7-2 and TRBJ2-1 for the parts outside the CDR3, the full variable domain is GAGVSQSPSNKVTEKGKDVELRCDPISGHTALYWYRQSLGQGLEFLIYFQGNSAPDKSGLPSDRFSAERTGGSVSTLTIQRTQQEDSAVYLCASSLGMRVSYNEQFFGPGTRLTVL.

This chain uses TRBV5-6 with TRBJ2-7; D gene ambiguous. The CDR3 covers 13 residues. Between the trimmed V and J ends, which lost 1 base and 6 bases, there was a span of 11 bases. CDR1 is SGHDT, CDR2 YYEEEE, per germline. The CDR3 loop reads CASSLFTFLEQYF. The CDR3 coding sequence is TGTGCCAGCAGCTTGTTCACCTTCCTCGAGCAGTACTTC.

The V gene is TRBV7-6, the J gene TRBJ2-2, with 7 bases matching TRBD2. With V trimmed by 5 bases and J by 2 bases, 8 bases remained unmatched. The CDR3 spans 16 residues. Germline CDR1 is SGHVS and CDR2 is FNYEAQ. In nucleotides, the CDR3 is TGTGCCAGCAGCCACTCTAGCGGTAGTAACACCGGGGAGCTGTTTTTT. This codes for CASSHSSGSNTGELFF.

The J gene is TRBJ2-7, the V gene TRBV18; TRBD1 agrees at 7 bases. Germline V lookup: CDR1 KGHSH, CDR2 LQKENI. The CDR3 runs 14 residues. Unmatched junction bases numbered 6, after V lost 6 bases and J lost 1 base. The CDR3 nucleotides read TGTGCCAGCTCCGCCGGGACAGCATCCTACGAGCAGTACTTC. Translating gives CASSAGTASYEQYF.

The chain combines TRBV6-4 with TRBJ2-3, with 8 nucleotides matching TRBD2. This CDR3 contains 17 residues. Germline loops: CDR1 MRHNA, CDR2 SNTAGT. V was clipped by 8 bases and J by 7 bases; unmatched bases: 20. The CDR3 DNA follows: TGTGCCAGCCCTGCCCCCGAACTAGCGGATAATAGGCATACGCAGTATTTT. It encodes CASPAPELADNRHTQYF.

The chain employs TRBV6-1 and TRBJ2-6; 11 bases map to TRBD2. The CDR3 covers 20 residues. Germline assignment: CDR1 MNHNS and CDR2 SASEGT. The V gene end was trimmed by 3 bases and the J gene end by 0 bases; junction bases not matched to a gene: 10. CDR3 nucleotide sequence: TGTGCCAGCAGTGACCTACCCAGACTAGCGGGGTTCTCTGGGGCCAACGTCCTGACTTTC. It yields the protein CASSDLPRLAGFSGANVLTF.

This clone was seen a single time. The J gene is TRBJ2-3, the V gene TRBV10-1; perhaps TRBD2 as D (5 bases). Trimming shortened V by 5 bases and J by 0 bases, and 9 bases separated the two germline ends. Per the germline V gene, CDR1 is WNHNN and CDR2 is SYGVQD (reference sequence). The CDR3 has 14 amino acids. The CDR3 DNA is TGCGCCAGCAGTTGGGGAGTGAGCACAGATACGCAGTATTTT. It specifies CASSWGVSTDTQYF.

About this clone: A much bigger clone sits one base away, suggesting this may be a read error. The identical CDR3 is also encoded by other nucleotide sequences in the sample. The chain combines TRBV27 with TRBJ1-2, with D perhaps TRBD1 (6 bases). CDR1 and CDR2 from the germline V gene are MNHEY and SMNVEV (reference sequence). Trimming stripped 4 bases from V and 2 bases from J, with 8 bases between. The CDR3 spans 13 residues. Written as DNA, the CDR3 is TGTGCCAGCAGTTCCCAGGGGAACTATGGCTACACCTTC. Translating it yields CASSSQGNYGYTF.

This clone was counted many times. This may come from a read error, since a much larger clone is one base off. Other DNA sequences within the sample encode an identical CDR3. The gene calls are TRBV15 and TRBJ1-4; a possible D gene is TRBD1 (6 bases). The V end was cut by 1 base, the J end by 5 bases, with 8 bases between. CDR3 size: 14 residues. The germline CDR1 and CDR2 sequences are LNHNV and YYDKDF (reference sequence). DNA for the CDR3: TGTGCCACCAGCAGAGGTCAGGGGAATGAAAAACTGTTTTTT. This codes for CATSRGQGNEKLFF.

The chain links TRBV30 to TRBJ2-2; D is possibly TRBD1 or TRBD2 (5 bases each). This CDR3 comprises 15 residues. Looked up from germline, CDR1 is GTSNPN and CDR2 is SVGIG (reference sequence). The ends were cut back, 3 bases at V and 5 bases at J, with 16 bases in the middle. The CDR3 protein is CAWRGGRWGTGELFF. CDR3 nucleotide sequence: TGTGCCTGGAGGGGTGGTCGTTGGGGGACCGGGGAGCTGTTTTTT. Based on the CDR3 plus reference TRBV30 and TRBJ2-2, the full variable domain is SQTIHQWPATLVQPVGSPLSLECTVEGTSNPNLYWYRQAAGRGLQLLFYSVGIGQISSEVPQNLSASRPQDRQFILSSKKLLLSDSGFYLCAWRGGRWGTGELFFGEGSRLTVL.

This clone came up a few times. The chain recombines TRBV7-3 with TRBJ2-2; TRBD2 matches 7 bases. Losses at the gene ends were 5 bases for V and 6 bases for J; bases not matched to a gene: 15. The CDR3 has 17 residues. Germline CDR1 SGHTA, CDR2 FQGTGA. The CDR3 sequence is CASSPSMYGRLSGELFF. The CDR3 coding sequence is TGTGCCAGCAGCCCCAGTATGTACGGGAGGCTCTCCGGGGAGCTGTTTTTT.

This chain joins TRBV6-6 and TRBJ2-7; 7 nucleotides agree with TRBD2. V shed 7 bases, J shed 0 bases, and the junction held 9 bases outside the gene matches. The CDR3 covers 15 residues. CDR1 MNHNY and CDR2 SVGAGI come from the germline V gene (reference sequence). The CDR3 coding sequence is TGTGCCAGCACATCTAGCGGCGCTAGCTCCTACGAGCAGTACTTC. This translates into CASTSSGASSYEQYF.

The chain uses TRBV19 and TRBJ1-5; tentatively, D is TRBD1 (5 bases). V was trimmed by 5 bases and J by 7 bases, leaving 15 bases between them. The CDR3 covers 14 residues. Per the germline V gene, CDR1 is LNHDA and CDR2 is SQIVND (reference sequence). CDR3 DNA sequence: TGTGCCAGTAGTTTACTACGGGGGGAACAGCCCCAGCATTTT. Residues: CASSLLRGEQPQHF.

This clone was observed a single time. The chain couples TRBV5-4 to TRBJ1-5; the D gene is possibly TRBD1 (5 bases). Per germline, CDR1 SGHNT and CDR2 YYREEE (reference sequence). The ends were cut back, 0 bases at V and 7 bases at J, with 14 bases in the middle. The CDR3 loop spans 15 amino acids. The CDR3 spells CASSLGGGAEQPQHF. The CDR3 DNA reads as TGTGCCAGCAGCTTGGGTGGAGGGGCAGAACAGCCCCAGCATTTT.

This sequence joins TRBV5-1 and TRBJ2-1; 7 bases agree with TRBD2. V trimming: 6 bases; J trimming: 0 bases; junction bases outside the gene matches: 6. Germline V gene lookup returns CDR1 SGHRS and CDR2 YFSETQ. This CDR3 has 15 residues. CDR3: CASNNGGSSYNEQFF. DNA of the CDR3: TGCGCCAGCAACAACGGGGGGAGCTCCTACAATGAGCAGTTCTTC.